These 2 T cell receptor beta chains share one sample of origin, sequenced in a study of CD8+ T cells in alopecia areata. Reverse transcription of extracted RNA yielded cDNA, which provided the sequencing template. Profiling relied on immunoSEQ multiplex PCR, and the TCRdb table lists in-frame clones only, not all of them. This table holds about 270,000 clones with no singletons; the top ten claim 0.9% to 1.5%. Combined cutaneous lymph node cells underwent sorting by CD4, CD8alpha, NKG2D, NKG2ACE and additional markers. The sample comprised CD4+ T cells sorted from a lymph node. Every receptor here comes from a C3H/HeJ mouse with alopecia areata. The strain's MHC haplotype is H2-k.

This clone turned up a few times. Here the gene names and germline are mouse. The read terminates 4 residues before the CDR3 end, so the remaining end is supplied by the germline J gene. This sample also contains other DNA sequences that code for the same CDR3. The J gene is TRBJ2-3, the V gene TRBV13-1; 10 bases line up with TRBD2. The CDR3 sequence is 14 residues long. Germline CDR1 is NSHNY and CDR2 is SYGAGN. The J segment lost 3 bases and the V segment lost 3 bases, leaving 1 base of the junction unmatched. CDR3 DNA (partial): TGTGCCAGCAGTGTGACTGGGGGGGCAGAA. It is translated as CASSVTGGAE. The whole CDR3 is CASSVTGGAETLYF.

This clone was recorded a few times. Gene names and germline refer to mouse. Partial CDR3 DNA: TGTGCCAGCAGTGATGCATGGCAGGGGTCTGCAGAA. It translates to CASSDAWQGSAE. In full, the CDR3 reads CASSDAWQGSAETLYF. V is TRBV13-1 and J is TRBJ2-3, with D tentatively TRBD1 (6 bases). The read gets to within 4 residues of the CDR3 end, and the germline J gene fills in the rest. Germline V gene sequence: CDR1 NSHNY, CDR2 SYGAGN. V was pared by 0 bases and J by 2 bases, with 13 bases between. The length of the CDR3 is 16 residues.